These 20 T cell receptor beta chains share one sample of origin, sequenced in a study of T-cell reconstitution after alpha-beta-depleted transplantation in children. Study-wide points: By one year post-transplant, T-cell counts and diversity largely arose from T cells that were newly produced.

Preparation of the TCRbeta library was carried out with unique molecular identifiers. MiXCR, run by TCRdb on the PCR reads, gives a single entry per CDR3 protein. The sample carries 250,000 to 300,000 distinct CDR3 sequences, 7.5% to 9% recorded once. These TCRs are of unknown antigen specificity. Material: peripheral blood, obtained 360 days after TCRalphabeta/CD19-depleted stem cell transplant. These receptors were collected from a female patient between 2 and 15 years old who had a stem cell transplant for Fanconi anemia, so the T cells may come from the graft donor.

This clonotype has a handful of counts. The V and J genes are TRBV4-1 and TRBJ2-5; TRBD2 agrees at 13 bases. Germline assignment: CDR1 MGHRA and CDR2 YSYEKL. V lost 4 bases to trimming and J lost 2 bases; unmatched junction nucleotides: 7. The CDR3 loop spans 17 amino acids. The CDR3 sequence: CASSRGLLAGGQETQYF. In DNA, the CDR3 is TGCGCCAGCAGCCGAGGCCTACTAGCGGGAGGGCAAGAGACCCAGTACTTC.

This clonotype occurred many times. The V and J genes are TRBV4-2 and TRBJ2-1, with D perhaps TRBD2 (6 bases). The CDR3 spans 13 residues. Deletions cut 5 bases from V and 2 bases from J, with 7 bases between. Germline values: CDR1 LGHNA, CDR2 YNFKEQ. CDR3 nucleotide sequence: TGTGCCAGCAGCGGAGGGACCTACAATGAGCAGTTCTTC. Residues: CASSGGTYNEQFF.

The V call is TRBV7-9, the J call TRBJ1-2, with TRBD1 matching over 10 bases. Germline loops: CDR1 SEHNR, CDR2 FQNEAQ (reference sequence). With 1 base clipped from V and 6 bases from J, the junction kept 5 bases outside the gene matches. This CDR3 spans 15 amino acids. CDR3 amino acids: CASSLVGQGVDGYTF. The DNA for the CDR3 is TGTGCCAGCAGCTTAGTAGGACAGGGGGTTGATGGCTACACCTTC.

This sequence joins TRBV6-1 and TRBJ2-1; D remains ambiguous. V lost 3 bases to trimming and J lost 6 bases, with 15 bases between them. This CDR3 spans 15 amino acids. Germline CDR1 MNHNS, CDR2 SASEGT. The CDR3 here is CASSEGSARGNEQFF. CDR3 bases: TGTGCCAGCAGTGAGGGATCGGCACGTGGCAATGAGCAGTTCTTC.

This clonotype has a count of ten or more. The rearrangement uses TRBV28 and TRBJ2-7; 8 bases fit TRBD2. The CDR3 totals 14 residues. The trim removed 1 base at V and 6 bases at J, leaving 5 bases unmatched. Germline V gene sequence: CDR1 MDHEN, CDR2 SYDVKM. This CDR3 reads CASSLFGGAGEQYF. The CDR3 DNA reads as TGTGCCAGCAGTTTATTCGGGGGGGCAGGCGAGCAGTACTTC. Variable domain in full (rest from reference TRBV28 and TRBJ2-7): DVKVTQSSRYLVKRTGEKVFLECVQDMDHENMFWYRQDPGLGLRLIYFSYDVKMKEKGDIPEGYSVSREKKERFSLILESASTNQTSMYLCASSLFGGAGEQYFGPGTRLTVT.

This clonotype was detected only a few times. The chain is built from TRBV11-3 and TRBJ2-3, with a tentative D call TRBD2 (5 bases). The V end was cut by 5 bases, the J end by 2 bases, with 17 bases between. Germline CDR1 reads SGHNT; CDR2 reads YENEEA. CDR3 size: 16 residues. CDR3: CASSVVGIAHTDTQYF. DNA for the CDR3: TGTGCCAGCAGCGTAGTCGGGATAGCACACACAGATACGCAGTATTTT.

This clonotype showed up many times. The CDR3 here is CSARTGSSYNEQFF. In DNA form, the CDR3 reads TGCAGTGCGAGGACAGGATCCTCCTACAATGAGCAGTTCTTC. V gene TRBV20-1 combines with J gene TRBJ2-1; 7 bases match TRBD1. Per the germline V gene, CDR1 is DFQATT and CDR2 is SNEGSKA (reference sequence). CDR3 length: 14 amino acids. Trimming removed 6 bases from V and 0 bases from J; junction bases left unmatched: 5.

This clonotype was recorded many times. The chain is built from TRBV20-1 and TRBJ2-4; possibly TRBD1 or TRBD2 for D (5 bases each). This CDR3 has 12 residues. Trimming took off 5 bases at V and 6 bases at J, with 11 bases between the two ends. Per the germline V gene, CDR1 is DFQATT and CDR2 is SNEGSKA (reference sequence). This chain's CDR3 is CSAPPRGNIQYF. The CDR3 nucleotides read TGCAGTGCTCCGCCGAGGGGAAACATTCAGTACTTC.

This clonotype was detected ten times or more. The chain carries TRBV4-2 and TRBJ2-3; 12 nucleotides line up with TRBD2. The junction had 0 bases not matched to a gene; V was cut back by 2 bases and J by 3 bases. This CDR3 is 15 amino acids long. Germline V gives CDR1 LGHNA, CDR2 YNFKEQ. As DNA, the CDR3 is TGTGCCAGCAGCCAAACTAGCGGGAGGACAGATACGCAGTATTTT. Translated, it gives CASSQTSGRTDTQYF.

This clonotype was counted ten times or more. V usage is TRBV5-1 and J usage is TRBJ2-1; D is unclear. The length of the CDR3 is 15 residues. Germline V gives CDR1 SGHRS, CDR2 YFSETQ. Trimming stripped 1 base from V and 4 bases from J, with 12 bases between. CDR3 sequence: CASSLSRPPYNEQFF. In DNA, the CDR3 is TGCGCCAGCAGCTTGAGCCGTCCCCCTTACAATGAGCAGTTCTTC.

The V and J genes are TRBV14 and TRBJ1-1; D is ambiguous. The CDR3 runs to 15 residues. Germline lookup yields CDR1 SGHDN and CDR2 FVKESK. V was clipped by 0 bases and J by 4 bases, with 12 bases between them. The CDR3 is CASSQDLFPFTEAFF. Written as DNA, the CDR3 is TGTGCCAGCAGCCAAGATCTTTTTCCCTTCACTGAAGCTTTCTTT. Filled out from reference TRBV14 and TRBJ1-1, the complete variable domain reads EAGVTQFPSHSVIEKGQTVTLRCDPISGHDNLYWYRRVMGKEIKFLLHFVKESKQDESGMPNNRFLAERTGGTYSTLKVQPAELEDSGVYFCASSQDLFPFTEAFFGQGTRLTVV.

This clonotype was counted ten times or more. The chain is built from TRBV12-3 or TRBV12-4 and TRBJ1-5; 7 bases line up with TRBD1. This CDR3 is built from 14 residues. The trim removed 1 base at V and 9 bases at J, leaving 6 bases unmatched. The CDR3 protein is CASSLGQGKGPQHF. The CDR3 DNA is TGTGCCAGCAGTTTAGGACAGGGAAAGGGGCCCCAGCATTTT.

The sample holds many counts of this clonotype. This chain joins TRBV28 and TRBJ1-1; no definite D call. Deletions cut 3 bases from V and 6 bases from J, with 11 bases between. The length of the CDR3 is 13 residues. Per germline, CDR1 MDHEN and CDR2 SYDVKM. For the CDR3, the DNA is TGTGCCAGCAGTTTTGGTGAGTCAGCTGAAGCTTTCTTT. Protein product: CASSFGESAEAFF.

The CDR3 coding sequence is TGTGCCAGCAGCTTAGTCCAGGGAGGGAATTTTCCACCCCTCCACTTT. This translates into CASSLVQGGNFPPLHF. The chain is built from TRBV7-8 and TRBJ1-6; D possibly corresponds to TRBD1 (5 bases). The CDR3 is made up of 16 amino acids. The germline V gene has CDR1 SGHVS and CDR2 FQNEAQ. Trimming shortened V by 1 base and J by 11 bases, and 18 bases separated the two germline ends.

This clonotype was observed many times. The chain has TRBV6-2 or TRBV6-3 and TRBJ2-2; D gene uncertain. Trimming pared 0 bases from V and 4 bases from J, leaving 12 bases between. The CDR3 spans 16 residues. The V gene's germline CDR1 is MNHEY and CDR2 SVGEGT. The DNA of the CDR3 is TGTGCCAGCAGTTACTCGAAAGTATCCGGCACCGGGGAGCTGTTTTTT. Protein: CASSYSKVSGTGELFF.

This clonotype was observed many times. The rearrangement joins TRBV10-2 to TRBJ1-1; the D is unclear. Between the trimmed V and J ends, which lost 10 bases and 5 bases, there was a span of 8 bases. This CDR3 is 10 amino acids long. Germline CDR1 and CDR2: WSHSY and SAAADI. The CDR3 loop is CATRSTEAFF. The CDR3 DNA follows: TGCGCCACCAGGTCGACTGAAGCTTTCTTT.

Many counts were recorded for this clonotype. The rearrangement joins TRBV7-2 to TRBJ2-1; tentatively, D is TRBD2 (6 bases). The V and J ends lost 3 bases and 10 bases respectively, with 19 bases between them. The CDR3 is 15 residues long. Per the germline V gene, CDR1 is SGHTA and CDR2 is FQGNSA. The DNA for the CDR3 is TGTGCCAGCAGCTTTTTTAGTCCGGGGGTAAAAGAGCAGTTCTTC. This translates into CASSFFSPGVKEQFF.

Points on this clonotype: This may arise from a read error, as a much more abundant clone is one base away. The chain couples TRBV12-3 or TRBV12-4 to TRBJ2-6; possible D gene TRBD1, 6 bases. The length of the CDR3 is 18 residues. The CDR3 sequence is CACSLWPGQTSGANVLTF. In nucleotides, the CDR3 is TGTGCCTGCAGTTTATGGCCGGGACAAACCTCTGGGGCCAACGTCCTGACTTTC.

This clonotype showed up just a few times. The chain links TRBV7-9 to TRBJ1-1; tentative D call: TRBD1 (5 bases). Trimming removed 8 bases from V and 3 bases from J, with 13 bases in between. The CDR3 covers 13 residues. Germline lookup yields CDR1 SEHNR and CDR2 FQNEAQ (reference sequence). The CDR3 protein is CASAQGSYTEAFF. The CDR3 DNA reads TGTGCCAGCGCCCAGGGTTCCTACACTGAAGCTTTCTTT.

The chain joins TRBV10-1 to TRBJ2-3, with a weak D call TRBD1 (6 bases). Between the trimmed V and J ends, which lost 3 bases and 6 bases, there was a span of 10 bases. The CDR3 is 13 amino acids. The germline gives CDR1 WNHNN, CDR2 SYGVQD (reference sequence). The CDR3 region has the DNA TGCGCCAGCAGTGAATATCAGGGGGATACGCAGTATTTT. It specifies CASSEYQGDTQYF.